This is a list of T cell receptor beta chains from one sample in a study of blood T cell repertoires in COVID-19. Profiling relied on immunoSEQ multiplex PCR, and the TCRdb table lists in-frame clones only, not all of them. The data hold about 180,000 clones, with roughly 86% observed a single time. Specimen: peripheral blood. The receptor source for this set is a man aged 50-60 years with active or convalescent COVID-19. The CDR3 runs from the conserved cysteine through the conserved F or W. The D gene is left open where the match is weak. Clone size is not always given. Where it is, it says once, few, many or a class for expanded clones.

NA	TRBV4-2	TRBJ1-4	NA	CASSQDATKLFF	TGTGCCAGCAGCCAAGACGCAACTAAACTGTTTTTT
NA	TRBV19	TRBJ2-4	NA	CASSINQAAKNIQYF	TGTGCCAGTAGTATAAACCAGGCAGCCAAAAACATTCAGTACTTC
NA	TRBV7-3	TRBJ2-5	TRBD2	CASSLTGLAEQETQYF	TGTGCCAGCAGCTTAACCGGACTAGCGGAACAAGAGACCCAGTACTTC
NA	TRBV25-1	TRBJ2-7	NA	CASSGGIYEQYF	TGTGCCAGCAGTGGAGGCATATACGAGCAGTACTTC
NA	TRBV18	TRBJ2-7	NA	CASSPSSSVGYEQYF	TGTGCCAGCTCACCATCCTCGAGCGTAGGTTACGAGCAGTACTTC
NA	TRBV27	TRBJ1-2	NA	CASSLQGIDYGYTF	TGTGCCAGCAGTTTACAGGGGATCGACTATGGCTACACCTTC
NA	TRBV14	TRBJ1-2	NA	CASSQDLAGNAYGYTF	TGTGCCAGCAGCCAAGATTTGGCGGGGAATGCCTATGGCTACACCTTC
few	TRBV6-6	TRBJ1-1	NA	CASSPPGGAGTEAFF	TGTGCCAGCAGTCCACCGGGGGGGGCGGGCACTGAAGCTTTCTTT
NA	TRBV6-5	TRBJ2-7	NA	CASSRDRFSYEQYF	TGTGCCAGCAGTCGAGACAGGTTCTCCTACGAGCAGTACTTC
NA	TRBV12-2	TRBJ2-7	NA	CASRLVLNGSYEQYF	TGTGCAAGTCGCTTAGTGTTGAACGGGTCCTACGAGCAGTACTTC
NA	TRBV9	TRBJ1-2	NA	CASSETDGRGDYGYTF	TGTGCCAGCAGCGAGACTGACGGGCGGGGGGACTATGGCTACACCTTC
few	TRBV24-1	TRBJ2-1	NA	CATSDLGNEQFF	TGTGCCACCAGTGATCTAGGCAATGAGCAGTTCTTC
NA	TRBV5-4	TRBJ2-7	TRBD1	CASSPGTATYEQYF	TGTGCCAGCAGCCCAGGGACAGCCACCTACGAGCAGTACTTC
once	TRBV9	TRBJ1-1	TRBD1	CASSTAGTGVAEAFF	TGTGCCAGCAGCACAGCCGGGACAGGGGTCGCTGAAGCTTTCTTT
NA	TRBV6-5	TRBJ2-3	NA	CASSYSRAGTDTQYF	TGTGCCAGCAGTTACTCCAGGGCGGGGACAGATACGCAGTATTTT
NA	TRBV7-2	TRBJ2-5	NA	CASSLVGRGRQTQYF	TGTGCCAGCAGCTTAGTAGGGCGGGGTAGGCAGACCCAGTACTTC
NA	TRBV4-3	TRBJ2-1	NA	CASSLGLTDNEQFF	TGCGCCAGCAGCCTGGGACTGACAGACAATGAGCAGTTCTTC
NA	TRBV27	TRBJ2-7	TRBD2	CASSLRREGPVYEQYF	TGTGCCAGCAGTTTGAGGCGGGAGGGGCCCGTCTACGAGCAGTACTTC
NA	TRBV7-6	TRBJ1-3	NA	CASSGRGLSSGNTIYF	TGTGCCAGCAGCGGGCGGGGTCTGAGCTCTGGAAACACCATATATTTT
NA	TRBV15	TRBJ2-5	TRBD2	CATSRGLPAGYQETQYF	TGTGCCACCAGCAGAGGTCTGCCAGCGGGGTACCAAGAGACCCAGTACTTC
once	TRBV19	TRBJ2-5	NA	CASSMGGLSHRETQYF	TGTGCCAGTAGTATGGGAGGACTCTCCCATCGAGAGACCCAGTACTTC
NA	TRBV5-4	TRBJ2-1	TRBD2	CASSLGLAGGYNEQFF	TGTGCCAGCAGCTTGGGACTAGCGGGGGGTTACAATGAGCAGTTCTTC
NA	TRBV6-5	TRBJ1-6	NA	CASGGVTNNSPLHF	TGTGCCAGTGGAGGGGTTACTAACAATTCACCCCTCCACTTT
NA	TRBV6-1	TRBJ2-3	TRBD2	CASRAGDFTDTQYF	TGTGCCAGCAGGGCGGGGGACTTCACAGATACGCAGTATTTT
NA	TRBV2	TRBJ2-1	NA	CASSLSSIDEQFF	TGTGCCAGCAGTCTTTCTAGTATCGATGAGCAGTTCTTC
once	TRBV4-2	TRBJ2-7	TRBD2	CASSQDRTSGRYEQYF	TGTGCCAGCAGCCAAGATAGGACTAGCGGAAGATACGAGCAGTACTTC
once	TRBV4-2	TRBJ1-6	NA	CASSQDFRRPLHF	TGTGCCAGCAGCCAAGATTTTCGGAGGCCCCTCCACTTT
NA	TRBV29-1	TRBJ2-3	TRBD2	CSAGTTSGETDTQYF	TGCAGCGCTGGGACGACTAGCGGGGAAACGGATACGCAGTATTTT
NA	TRBV18	TRBJ1-1	NA	CASSPGQSNTEAFF	TGTGCCAGCTCACCTGGACAGTCGAACACTGAAGCTTTCTTT
NA	TRBV14	TRBJ1-1	NA	CASSQERRPTEAFF	TGTGCCAGCAGCCAAGAACGCAGGCCCACTGAAGCTTTCTTT
NA	TRBV10-3	TRBJ2-3	NA	CATRGGEDTQYF	TGTGCCACCCGGGGAGGCGAAGATACGCAGTATTTT
few	TRBV6-4	TRBJ2-3	TRBD2	CASSGVAGQDTQYF	TGTGCCAGCAGTGGGGTAGCGGGGCAAGATACGCAGTATTTT
NA	TRBV6-2/TRBV6-3	TRBJ2-3	NA	CASNPGIGGDTQYF	TGTGCCAGCAACCCAGGTATCGGAGGGGATACGCAGTATTTT
NA	TRBV6-5	TRBJ2-1	TRBD2	CASSYRGLAGEEQFF	TGTGCCAGCAGTTACCGCGGCTTAGCGGGAGAAGAGCAGTTCTTC
NA	TRBV10-3	TRBJ1-1	NA	CAISGNRNTEAFF	TGTGCCATCAGTGGTAATAGGAACACTGAAGCTTTCTTT
NA	TRBV11-3	TRBJ2-1	TRBD2	CASSLAGGAWNEQFF	TGTGCCAGCAGCTTAGCCGGGGGGGCTTGGAATGAGCAGTTCTTC
NA	TRBV6-2/TRBV6-3	TRBJ1-5	NA	CASSRENSNQPQHF	TGTGCCAGCAGTCGGGAGAATAGCAATCAGCCCCAGCATTTT
once	TRBV11-3	TRBJ1-2	NA	CASSPGGGGGYTF	TGTGCCAGCAGCCCCGGTGGGGGAGGAGGCTACACCTTC
NA	TRBV4-3	TRBJ2-1	TRBD1	CASSQDSGQGSYEQFF	TGCGCCAGCAGCCAAGATTCGGGACAGGGTTCTTATGAGCAGTTCTTC
NA	TRBV6-5	TRBJ2-3	TRBD1	CASSYGTGTDTQYF	TGTGCCAGCAGTTACGGGACAGGGACAGATACGCAGTATTTT
NA	TRBV2	TRBJ2-2	NA	CASSGTGSGGELFF	TGTGCCAGCAGTGGGACGGGGTCGGGCGGGGAGCTGTTTTTT
NA	TRBV4-1	TRBJ2-4	TRBD1	CASSRTGGLKNIQYF	TGCGCCAGCAGCCGGACAGGGGGCTTGAAAAACATTCAGTACTTC
NA	TRBV6-5	TRBJ1-5	TRBD1	CASSYYRGKQPQHF	TGTGCCAGCAGTTACTACAGGGGTAAGCAGCCCCAGCATTTT
NA	TRBV7-6	TRBJ2-4	NA	CASSSLPRGGENIQYF	TGTGCCAGCAGCTCCCTTCCTAGGGGGGGAGAAAACATTCAGTACTTC
NA	TRBV5-3	TRBJ1-4	NA	CARSLAQVTNEKLFF	TGTGCCAGAAGCTTGGCGCAGGTGACTAATGAAAAACTGTTTTTT
few	TRBV10-3	TRBJ1-5	NA	CATRRYSNQPQHF	TGTGCCACCAGGAGGTATAGCAATCAGCCCCAGCATTTT
NA	TRBV9	TRBJ2-5	NA	CASSATGRKETQYF	TGTGCCAGCAGCGCGACTGGGAGGAAAGAGACCCAGTACTTC
NA	TRBV24-1	TRBJ2-3	TRBD1	CATSEPDRGTDTQYF	TGTGCCACCAGTGAACCTGACAGGGGCACAGATACGCAGTATTTT
NA	TRBV18	TRBJ2-7	NA	CASSTGLQSSYEQYF	TGTGCCAGCTCAACGGGACTCCAAAGCTCCTACGAGCAGTACTTC
NA	TRBV9	TRBJ1-4	NA	CASSGGRVNEKLFF	TGTGCCAGCAGCGGCGGGAGGGTGAATGAAAAACTGTTTTTT
NA	TRBV6-4	TRBJ2-7	TRBD1	CASSVETGGHEQYF	TGTGCCAGCAGTGTGGAGACAGGGGGGCACGAGCAGTACTTC
NA	TRBV11-3	TRBJ2-3	NA	CASSSRAGRGTDTQYF	TGTGCCAGCAGCTCTCGAGCGGGTAGAGGCACAGATACGCAGTATTTT
few	TRBV29-1	TRBJ1-1	NA	CSVEAYEAFF	TGCAGCGTTGAAGCGTATGAAGCTTTCTTT
NA	TRBV29-1	TRBJ1-2	NA	CSVLQPPYGYTF	TGCAGCGTTCTACAGCCTCCCTATGGCTACACCTTC